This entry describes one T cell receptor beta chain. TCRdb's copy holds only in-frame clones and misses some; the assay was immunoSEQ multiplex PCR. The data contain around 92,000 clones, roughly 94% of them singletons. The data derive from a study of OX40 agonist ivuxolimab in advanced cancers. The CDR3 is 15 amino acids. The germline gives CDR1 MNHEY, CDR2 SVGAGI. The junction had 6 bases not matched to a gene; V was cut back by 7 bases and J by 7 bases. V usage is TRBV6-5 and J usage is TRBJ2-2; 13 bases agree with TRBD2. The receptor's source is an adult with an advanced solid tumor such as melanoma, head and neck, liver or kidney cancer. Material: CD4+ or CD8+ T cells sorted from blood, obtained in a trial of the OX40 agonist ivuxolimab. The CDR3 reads CASNGLAGAVGELFF. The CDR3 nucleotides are TGTGCCAGCAATGGACTAGCGGGAGCTGTCGGGGAGCTGTTTTTT.